This T cell receptor (beta chain) comes out of a study of T cell repertoires in cytomegalovirus infection. Germline V gene data show CDR1 as LNHNV and CDR2 as YYDKDF (reference sequence). V was clipped by 2 bases and J by 5 bases, with 9 bases between them. The CDR3 totals 13 residues. TCRdb re-called the reads with MiXCR, one entry per CDR3 protein. The table lists roughly 630,000 distinct CDR3 sequences, approximately 25% of them singletons. Sequences were obtained from CD8+ T cells from PBMCs. This clonotype originated in a human donor in good health (CMV status not recorded). Some clones in this sample may be carry-over from other donors' samples. The chain carries TRBV15 and TRBJ2-5; D call uncertain. CDR3 in amino acids: CATSRTTWETQYF. DNA of the CDR3: TGTGCCACCAGCAGAACGACATGGGAGACCCAGTACTTC.